A selection of T cell receptor beta chains follows, all from one sample in a study of tumor-infiltrating lymphocytes in primary liver carcinoma. Each CDR3 protein gets one entry after TCRdb re-called the multiplex PCR reads with MiXCR. The table records about 43,000 distinct CDR3 sequences, 73% of them present only once. The sample taken for sequencing was liver tumor tissue from sampling region 2. The origin of the receptors is a man aged 35 to 55 with primary liver carcinoma and hepatitis B virus infection. Both conserved end residues are part of each CDR3. A D gene is named only where the DNA matches it firmly. Expanded clones get a size class; other rows say once, few or many, or leave the size out.

>TRBJ2-1|few|-|TRBV29-1
TGCAGCGTTATTGGCGGGACGGGTAGGGTCGAGCAGTTCTTC
CSVIGGTGRVEQFF
>TRBJ2-5|many|TRBD2|TRBV5-1
TGCGCCAGCAGAGCCTCAGCAGCTACTAGCGGAGAGACCCAGTACTTC
CASRASAATSGETQYF
>TRBJ2-1|-|TRBD2|TRBV28
TGTGCCAGCAGCATTGGGGGGGTTGGAAATGTGCAGTTCTTC
CASSIGGVGNVQFF
>TRBJ2-1|-|TRBD2|TRBV11-3
TGTGCCAACAGCCTCGATGGCGGGAGCGGGCACATTGAGCAGTTCTTC
CANSLDGGSGHIEQFF
>TRBJ2-2|-|-|TRBV6-5
TGTGCCTGCAGTTACATGGCGGACACCGGGGAGCCGTTTTTT
CACSYMADTGEPFF
>TRBJ2-1|medium-sized|TRBD2|TRBV6-5
TGTGCCAGCAGTTACTCCGGGACTAGCGGGAGAGGGAATGAGCAGTTCTTC
CASSYSGTSGRGNEQFF
>TRBJ1-1|-|TRBD1|TRBV14
TGTGCCAGCAGCCGGGGACAGGAGAGAACGAGCACTGAAGCTTTCTTT
CASSRGQERTSTEAFF
>TRBJ2-7|-|-|TRBV4-2
TGTGCCAGCAGCCAGACCGGTGAGGGCTTCAACGAGCCGTATTTC
CASSQTGEGFNEPYF
>TRBJ2-3|once|TRBD2|TRBV20-1
TGCAGTGCTAGAGATCCCACTAGCGGGGGAGGCACGCAGTATTTT
CSARDPTSGGGTQYF
>TRBJ2-5|-|TRBD2|TRBV11-2
TGTGCCAGCGGTCGTTGGACTAGTCCCGCGGAGACTCAATACTTC
CASGRWTSPAETQYF
>TRBJ2-1|-|TRBD2|TRBV11-1
TGTACCAGCAGTTTATACCGCTCCGCGGGAGGGTCCTACAATGAGCAATTCTTC
CTSSLYRSAGGSYNEQFF
>TRBJ2-7|-|-|TRBV6-1
TGTGCCACCCGTGGAGGGAATTCGTACGAGCGGTACTTC
CATRGGNSYERYF
>TRBJ1-6|once|TRBD1|TRBV5-4
TGTGCCAGCACCGGACAGGGATCATCCCTCCACTTT
CASTGQGSSLHF
>TRBJ2-1|once|TRBD2|TRBV5-1
TGCGCCGGCAGCTTGGTAGGGAAGCGCCTAGCGGGTCACAATGAGCAGTTCTTC
CAGSLVGKRLAGHNEQFF
>TRBJ2-1|once|-|TRBV6-1
TGTGATAGCAGTGAACCCCAGGGGAATGAGCAGTTCTTC
CDSSEPQGNEQFF
>TRBJ2-2|many|-|TRBV12-3/TRBV12-4
TGTGCCAGCACTAACACCGGGGAGCTGTTTTTT
CASTNTGELFF
>TRBJ1-2|-|-|TRBV20-1
TGCAATGCTAGAGAAGGCGGTCAGGATGGCTACACCTTC
CNAREGGQDGYTF
>TRBJ2-3|-|-|TRBV12-3/TRBV12-4
TGTGCCAGGAGTTGGGGGGATACGCGGTATTTT
CARSWGDTRYF
>TRBJ2-2|-|-|TRBV5-8
TGTGCCAGCAGCACGGCCCTTAACACCGGGGAGCTGTTTTTT
CASSTALNTGELFF
>TRBJ1-2|-|-|TRBV5-6
TGTGCCAGCGGCTCGGGACGATACTATGGCTACACCTTC
CASGSGRYYGYTF
>TRBJ2-7|-|TRBD2|TRBV6-1
TGTGCCAGCAGTGGAGTAGCGGGAGCAATCTACGGGCAGTACTTT
CASSGVAGAIYGQYF
>TRBJ2-3|-|-|TRBV28
TGTGCCAGCAGTTTGCTCAGCCCTTCCACAGATAGGCACTATTTT
CASSLLSPSTDRHYF
>TRBJ1-1|-|TRBD1|TRBV5-1
TGCGTCAGTAGCTTCGGACAGGGCACTGAAGCTTTCTTT
CVSSFGQGTEAFF
>TRBJ2-3|medium-sized|-|TRBV6-1
TGTGCCAGCAGTCAAACAGATACGCAGTATTTT
CASSQTDTQYF